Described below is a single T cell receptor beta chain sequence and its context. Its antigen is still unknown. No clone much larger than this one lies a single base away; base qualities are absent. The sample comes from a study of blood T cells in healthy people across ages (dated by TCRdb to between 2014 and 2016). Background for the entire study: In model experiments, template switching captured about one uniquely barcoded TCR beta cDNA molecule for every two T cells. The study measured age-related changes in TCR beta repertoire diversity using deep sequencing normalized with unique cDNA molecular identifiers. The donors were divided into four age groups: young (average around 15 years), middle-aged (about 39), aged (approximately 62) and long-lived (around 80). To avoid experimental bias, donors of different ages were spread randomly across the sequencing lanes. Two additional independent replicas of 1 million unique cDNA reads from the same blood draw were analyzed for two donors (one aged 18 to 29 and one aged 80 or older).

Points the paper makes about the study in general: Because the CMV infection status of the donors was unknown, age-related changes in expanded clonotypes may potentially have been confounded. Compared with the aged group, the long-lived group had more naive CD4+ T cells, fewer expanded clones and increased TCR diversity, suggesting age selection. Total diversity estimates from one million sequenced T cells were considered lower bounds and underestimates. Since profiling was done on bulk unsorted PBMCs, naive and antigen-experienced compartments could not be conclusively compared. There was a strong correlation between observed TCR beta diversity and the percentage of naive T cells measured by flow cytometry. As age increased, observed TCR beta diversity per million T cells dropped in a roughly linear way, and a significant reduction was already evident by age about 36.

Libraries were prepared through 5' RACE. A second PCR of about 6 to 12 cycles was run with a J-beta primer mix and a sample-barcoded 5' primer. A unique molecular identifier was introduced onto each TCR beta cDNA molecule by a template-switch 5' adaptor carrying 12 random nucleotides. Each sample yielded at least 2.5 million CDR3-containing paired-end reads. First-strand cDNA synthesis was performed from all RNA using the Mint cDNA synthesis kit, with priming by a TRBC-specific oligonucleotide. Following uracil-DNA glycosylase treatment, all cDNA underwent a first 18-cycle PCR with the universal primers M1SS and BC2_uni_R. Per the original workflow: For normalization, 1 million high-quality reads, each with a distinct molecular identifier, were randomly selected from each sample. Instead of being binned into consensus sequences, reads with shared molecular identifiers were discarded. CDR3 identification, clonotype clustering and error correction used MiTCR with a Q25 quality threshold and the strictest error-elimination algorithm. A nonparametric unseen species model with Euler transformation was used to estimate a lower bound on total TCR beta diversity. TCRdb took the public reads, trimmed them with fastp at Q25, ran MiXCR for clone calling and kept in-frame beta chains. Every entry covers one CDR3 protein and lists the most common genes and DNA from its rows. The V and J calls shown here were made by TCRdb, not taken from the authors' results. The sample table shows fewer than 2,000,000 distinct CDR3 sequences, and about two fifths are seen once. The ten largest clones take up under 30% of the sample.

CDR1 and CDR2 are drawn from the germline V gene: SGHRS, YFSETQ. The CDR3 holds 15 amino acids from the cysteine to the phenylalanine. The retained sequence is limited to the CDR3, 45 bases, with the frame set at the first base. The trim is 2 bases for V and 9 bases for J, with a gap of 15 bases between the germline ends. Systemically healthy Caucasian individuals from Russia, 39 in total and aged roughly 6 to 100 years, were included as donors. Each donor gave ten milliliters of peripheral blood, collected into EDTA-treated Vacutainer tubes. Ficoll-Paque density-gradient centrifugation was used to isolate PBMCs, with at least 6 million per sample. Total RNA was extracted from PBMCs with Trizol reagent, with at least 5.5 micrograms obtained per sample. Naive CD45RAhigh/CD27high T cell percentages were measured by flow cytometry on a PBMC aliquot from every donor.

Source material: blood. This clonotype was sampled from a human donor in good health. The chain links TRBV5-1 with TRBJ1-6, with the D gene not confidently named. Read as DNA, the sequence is TGCGCCAGCAGCTTCCTGGGCGTCGCTAGTTCACCCCTCCACTTT. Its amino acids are CASSFLGVASSPLHF.